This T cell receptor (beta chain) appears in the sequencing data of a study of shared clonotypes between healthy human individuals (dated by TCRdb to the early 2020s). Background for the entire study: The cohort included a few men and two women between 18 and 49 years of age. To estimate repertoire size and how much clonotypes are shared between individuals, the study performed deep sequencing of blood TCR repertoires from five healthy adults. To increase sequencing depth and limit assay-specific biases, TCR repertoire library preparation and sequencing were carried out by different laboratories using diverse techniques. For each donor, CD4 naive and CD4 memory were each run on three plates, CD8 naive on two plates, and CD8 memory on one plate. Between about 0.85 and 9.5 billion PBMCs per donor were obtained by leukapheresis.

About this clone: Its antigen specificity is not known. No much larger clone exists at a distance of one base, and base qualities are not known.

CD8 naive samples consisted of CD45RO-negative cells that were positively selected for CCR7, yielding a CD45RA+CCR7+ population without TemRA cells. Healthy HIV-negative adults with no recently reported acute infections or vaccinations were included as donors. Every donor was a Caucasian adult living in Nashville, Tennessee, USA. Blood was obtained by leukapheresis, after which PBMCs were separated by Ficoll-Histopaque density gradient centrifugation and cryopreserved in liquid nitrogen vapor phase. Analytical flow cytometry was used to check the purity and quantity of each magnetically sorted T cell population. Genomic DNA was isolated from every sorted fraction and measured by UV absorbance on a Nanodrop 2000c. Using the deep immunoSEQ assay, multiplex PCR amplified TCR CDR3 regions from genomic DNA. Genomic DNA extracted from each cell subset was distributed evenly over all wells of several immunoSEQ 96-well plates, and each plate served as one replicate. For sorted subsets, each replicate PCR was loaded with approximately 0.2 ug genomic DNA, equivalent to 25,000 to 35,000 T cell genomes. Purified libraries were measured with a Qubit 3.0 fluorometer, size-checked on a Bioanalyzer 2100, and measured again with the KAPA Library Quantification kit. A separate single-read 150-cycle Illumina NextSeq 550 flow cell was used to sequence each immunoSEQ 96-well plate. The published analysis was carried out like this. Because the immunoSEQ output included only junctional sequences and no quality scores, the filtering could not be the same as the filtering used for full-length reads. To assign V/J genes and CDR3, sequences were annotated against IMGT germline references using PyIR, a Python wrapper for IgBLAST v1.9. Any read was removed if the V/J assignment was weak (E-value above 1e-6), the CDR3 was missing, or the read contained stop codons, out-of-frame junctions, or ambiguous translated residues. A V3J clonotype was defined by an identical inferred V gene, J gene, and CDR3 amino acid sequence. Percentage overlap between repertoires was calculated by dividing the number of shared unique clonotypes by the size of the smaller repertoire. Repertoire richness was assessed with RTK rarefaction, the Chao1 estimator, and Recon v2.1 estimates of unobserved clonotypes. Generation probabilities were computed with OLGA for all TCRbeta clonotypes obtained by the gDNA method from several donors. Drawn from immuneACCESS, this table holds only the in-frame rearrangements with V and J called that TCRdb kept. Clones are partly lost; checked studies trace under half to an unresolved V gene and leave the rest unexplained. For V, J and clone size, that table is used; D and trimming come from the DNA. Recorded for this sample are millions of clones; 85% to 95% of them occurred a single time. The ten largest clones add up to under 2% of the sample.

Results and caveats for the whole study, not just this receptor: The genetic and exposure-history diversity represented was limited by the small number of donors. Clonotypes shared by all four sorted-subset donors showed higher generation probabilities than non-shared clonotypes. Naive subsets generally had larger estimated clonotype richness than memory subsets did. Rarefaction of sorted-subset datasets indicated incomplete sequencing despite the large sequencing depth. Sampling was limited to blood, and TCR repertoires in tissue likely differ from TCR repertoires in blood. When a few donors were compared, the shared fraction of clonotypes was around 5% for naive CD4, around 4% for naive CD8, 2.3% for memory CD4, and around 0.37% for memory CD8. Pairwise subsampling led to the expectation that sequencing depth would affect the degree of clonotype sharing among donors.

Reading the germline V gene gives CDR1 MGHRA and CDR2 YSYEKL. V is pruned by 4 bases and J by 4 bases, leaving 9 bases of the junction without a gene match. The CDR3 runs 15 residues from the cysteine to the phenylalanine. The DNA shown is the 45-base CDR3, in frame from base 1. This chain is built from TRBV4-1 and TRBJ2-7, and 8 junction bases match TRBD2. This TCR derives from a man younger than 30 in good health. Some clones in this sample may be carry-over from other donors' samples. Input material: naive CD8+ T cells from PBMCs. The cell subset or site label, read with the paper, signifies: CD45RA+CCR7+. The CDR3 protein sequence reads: CASSPTGRAGYEQYF. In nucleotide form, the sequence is TGCGCCAGCAGCCCTACCGGGAGGGCCGGGTACGAGCAGTACTTC.